The 4 T cell receptor beta chains presented below share a single source sample, sequenced in a study of cytomegalovirus exposure and HLA in healthy donors. The data were produced by immunoSEQ multiplex PCR, yet TCRdb's version contains in-frame clones alone and is incomplete. Of about 140,000 clones in the sample, approximately 84% were seen once. The source material was PBMCs. The receptors were sampled from a woman aged 30 to 39 in good health and CMV-seronegative.

The J gene is TRBJ1-1, the V gene TRBV7-2; no reliable D call. CDR1 is SGHTA, CDR2 FQGNSA, per germline. The length of the CDR3 is 14 residues. Trimming took off 0 bases at V and 1 base at J, with 6 bases between the two ends. The CDR3 reads CASSLARANTEAFF. The CDR3 region has the DNA TGTGCCAGCAGCTTAGCGAGAGCGAACACTGAAGCTTTCTTT.

This chain links TRBV4-1 with TRBJ1-1, with D hard to call. The CDR3 is 14 amino acids. The germline CDR1 and CDR2 sequences are MGHRA and YSYEKL. V was shortened by 2 bases and J by 1 base, with 8 bases between the two germline ends. CDR3 coding DNA: TGCGCCAGCAGCCAATCGTTCGGGAACACTGAAGCTTTCTTT. Translated: CASSQSFGNTEAFF.

The chain has TRBV5-4 and TRBJ2-1, with D tentatively TRBD2 (5 bases). Trimming removed 4 bases from V and 9 bases from J, with 17 bases in between. Germline CDR1 is SGHNT and CDR2 is YYREEE (reference sequence). This CDR3 comprises 14 residues. This CDR3 reads CASSRGWLELEQFF. CDR3 nucleotides: TGTGCCAGCAGCCGGGGTTGGCTAGAGCTTGAGCAGTTCTTC.

The rearrangement uses TRBV28 and TRBJ1-5; 8 nucleotides agree with TRBD1. The CDR3 has 17 amino acids. Per the germline V gene, CDR1 is MDHEN and CDR2 is SYDVKM. J lost 1 base, V lost 5 bases, and 10 bases had no gene match. Written as DNA, the CDR3 is TGTGCCAGCAGTGAGGACAGGGTTAAGAAGAGCAATCAGCCCCAGCATTTT. This codes for CASSEDRVKKSNQPQHF.